The entry below describes one T cell receptor (beta chain). The data originate from a study of Ad26.COV2.S vaccination and SARS-CoV-2 variants. The method was immunoSEQ multiplex PCR; TCRdb's version includes in-frame clones alone and lacks a portion of them. The table lists 300,000 to 350,000 clones, 88% of them singletons. Treatment reported: approximately 18 received Ad26.COV2.S at low or high dose, single or two shots; a few received placebo; per-sample allocation not given. Repertoires come from day 63 after the first vaccine or placebo injection. Participants' vaccine, an Ad26 vector, delivered Wuhan-strain SARS-CoV-2 spike. Germline values: CDR1 MNHEY, CDR2 SVGEGT. The trim removed 6 bases at V and 11 bases at J, leaving 7 bases unmatched. The CDR3 runs 13 residues.

This chain uses TRBV6-2 or TRBV6-3 with TRBJ1-5; TRBD1 aligns across 10 bases. The source is a person aged 18-60 years who received the Ad26.COV2.S COVID-19 vaccine or a placebo. Sequenced material: peripheral blood, taken in a trial of Ad26.COV2.S vaccine versus placebo. CDR3 bases: TGTGCCAGCAGATACGACAGGGGGCTAGCCCAGCATTTT. Translation: CASRYDRGLAQHF.